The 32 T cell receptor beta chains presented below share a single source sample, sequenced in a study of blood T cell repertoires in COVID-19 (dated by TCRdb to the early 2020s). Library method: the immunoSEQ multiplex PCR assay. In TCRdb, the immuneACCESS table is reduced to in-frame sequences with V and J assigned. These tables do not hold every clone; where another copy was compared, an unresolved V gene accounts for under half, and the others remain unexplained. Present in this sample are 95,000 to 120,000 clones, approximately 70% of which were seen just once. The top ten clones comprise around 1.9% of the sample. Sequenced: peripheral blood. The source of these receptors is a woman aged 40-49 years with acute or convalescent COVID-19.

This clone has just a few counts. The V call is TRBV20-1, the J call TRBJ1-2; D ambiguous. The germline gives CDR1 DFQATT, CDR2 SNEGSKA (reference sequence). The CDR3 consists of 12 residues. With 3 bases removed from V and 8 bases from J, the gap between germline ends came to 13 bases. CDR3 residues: CSASLGSWGYTF. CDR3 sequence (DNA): TGCAGTGCTAGTCTAGGTTCTTGGGGCTACACCTTC.

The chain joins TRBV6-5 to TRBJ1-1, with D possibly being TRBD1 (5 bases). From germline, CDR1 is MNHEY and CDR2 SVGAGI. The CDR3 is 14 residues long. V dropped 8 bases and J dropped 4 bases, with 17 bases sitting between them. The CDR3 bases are TGTGCCAGCGGGGCGGGGCCGATGGGCACTGAAGCTTTCTTT. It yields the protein CASGAGPMGTEAFF.

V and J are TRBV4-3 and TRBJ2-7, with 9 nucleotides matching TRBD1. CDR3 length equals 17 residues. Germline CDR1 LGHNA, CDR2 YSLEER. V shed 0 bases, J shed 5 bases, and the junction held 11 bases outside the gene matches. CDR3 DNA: TGCGCCAGCAGCCAAGAAGCTGGGACAGGGTTTGTCCACGAGCAGTACTTC. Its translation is CASSQEAGTGFVHEQYF.

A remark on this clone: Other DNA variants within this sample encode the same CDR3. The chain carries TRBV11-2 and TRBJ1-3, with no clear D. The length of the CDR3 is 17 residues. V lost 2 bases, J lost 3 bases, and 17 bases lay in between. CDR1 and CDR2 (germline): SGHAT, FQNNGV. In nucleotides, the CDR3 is TGTGCCAGCAGCTTAACGGGAGGGATTCTCGATGGAAACACCATATATTTT. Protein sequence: CASSLTGGILDGNTIYF.

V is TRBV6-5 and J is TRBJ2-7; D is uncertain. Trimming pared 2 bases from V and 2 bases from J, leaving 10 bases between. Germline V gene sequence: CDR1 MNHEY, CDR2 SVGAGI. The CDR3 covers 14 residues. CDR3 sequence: CASSYGQAAYEQYF. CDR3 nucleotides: TGTGCCAGCAGTTACGGCCAGGCAGCCTACGAGCAGTACTTC.

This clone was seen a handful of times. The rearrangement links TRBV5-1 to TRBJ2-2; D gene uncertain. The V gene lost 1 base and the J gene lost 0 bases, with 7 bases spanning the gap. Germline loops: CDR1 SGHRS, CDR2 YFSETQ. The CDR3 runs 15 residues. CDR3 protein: CASSLLTSNTGELFF. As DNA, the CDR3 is TGCGCCAGCAGCTTGTTGACTTCGAACACCGGGGAGCTGTTTTTT.

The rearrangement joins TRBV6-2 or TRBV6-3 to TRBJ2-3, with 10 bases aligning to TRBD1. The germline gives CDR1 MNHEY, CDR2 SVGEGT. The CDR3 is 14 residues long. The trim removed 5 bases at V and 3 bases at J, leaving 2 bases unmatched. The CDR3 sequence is CASSPGQGTDTQYF. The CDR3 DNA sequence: TGTGCCAGCAGTCCGGGACAGGGGACAGATACGCAGTATTTT.

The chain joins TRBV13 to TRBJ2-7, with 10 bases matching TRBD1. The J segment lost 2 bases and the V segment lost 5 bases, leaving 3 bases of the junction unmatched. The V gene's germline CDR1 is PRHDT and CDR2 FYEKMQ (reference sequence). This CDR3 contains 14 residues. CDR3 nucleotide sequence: TGTGCCAGCAGCAAAGGACAGGGGGCCTACGAGCAGTACTTC. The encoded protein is CASSKGQGAYEQYF.

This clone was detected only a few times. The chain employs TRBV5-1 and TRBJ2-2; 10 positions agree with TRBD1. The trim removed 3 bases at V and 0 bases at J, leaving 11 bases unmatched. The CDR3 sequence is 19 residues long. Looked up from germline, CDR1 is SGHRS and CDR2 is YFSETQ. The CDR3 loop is CASSSNPRDRGSNTGELFF. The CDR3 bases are TGCGCCAGCAGCTCCAACCCCCGGGACAGGGGATCGAACACCGGGGAGCTGTTTTTT.

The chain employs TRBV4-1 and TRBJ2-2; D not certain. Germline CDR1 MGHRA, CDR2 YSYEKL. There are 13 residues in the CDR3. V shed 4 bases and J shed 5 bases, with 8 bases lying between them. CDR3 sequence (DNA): TGCGCCAGCAGCCCCCAACAGACCGGGGAGCTGTTTTTT. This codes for CASSPQQTGELFF.

Here the CDR3 DNA reads TGTGCCAGCAGCCACAGGGGGGTAGGTTCACCCCTCCACTTT. This encodes CASSHRGVGSPLHF. The chain joins TRBV5-6 to TRBJ1-6; 8 bases align to TRBD1. The CDR3 runs 14 residues. The junction had 6 bases not matched to a gene; V was cut back by 4 bases and J by 9 bases. CDR1 SGHDT and CDR2 YYEEEE come from the germline V gene.

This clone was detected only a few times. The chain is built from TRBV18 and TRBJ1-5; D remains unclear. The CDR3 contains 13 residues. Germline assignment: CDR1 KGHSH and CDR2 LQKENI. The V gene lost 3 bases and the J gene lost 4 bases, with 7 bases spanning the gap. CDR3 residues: CASSPRENQPQHF. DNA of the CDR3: TGTGCCAGCTCACCTCGAGAGAATCAGCCCCAGCATTTT.

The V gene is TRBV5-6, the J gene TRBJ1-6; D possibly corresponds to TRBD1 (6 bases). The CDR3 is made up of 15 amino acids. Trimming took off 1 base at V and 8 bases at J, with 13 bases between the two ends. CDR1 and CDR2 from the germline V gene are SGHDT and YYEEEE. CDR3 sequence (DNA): TGTGCCAGCAGCTTGTTAGGGGGTACAGATTCACCCCTCCACTTT. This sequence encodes CASSLLGGTDSPLHF.

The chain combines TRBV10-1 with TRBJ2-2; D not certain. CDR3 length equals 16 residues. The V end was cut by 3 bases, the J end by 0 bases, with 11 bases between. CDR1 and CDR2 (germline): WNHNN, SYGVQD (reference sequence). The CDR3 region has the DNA TGCGCCAGCAGTGATTTTTTAGGAGCGAACACCGGGGAGCTGTTTTTT. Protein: CASSDFLGANTGELFF.

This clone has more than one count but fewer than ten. The CDR3 reads CASSRDFGEQYF. In DNA, the CDR3 is TGTGCCAGCAGTCGGGACTTCGGAGAGCAGTACTTC. V and J are TRBV12-3 or TRBV12-4 and TRBJ2-7; a possible D gene is TRBD2 (6 bases). This CDR3 region has 12 residues. The V end was cut by 5 bases, the J end by 7 bases, with 12 bases between.

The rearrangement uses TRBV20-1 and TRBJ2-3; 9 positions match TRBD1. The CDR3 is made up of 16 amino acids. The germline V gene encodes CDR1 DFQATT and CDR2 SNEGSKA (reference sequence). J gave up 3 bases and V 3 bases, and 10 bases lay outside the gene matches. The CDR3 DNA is TGCAGTGCTAGTCTCCCCGGGACAGGGTATACAGATACGCAGTATTTT. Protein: CSASLPGTGYTDTQYF.

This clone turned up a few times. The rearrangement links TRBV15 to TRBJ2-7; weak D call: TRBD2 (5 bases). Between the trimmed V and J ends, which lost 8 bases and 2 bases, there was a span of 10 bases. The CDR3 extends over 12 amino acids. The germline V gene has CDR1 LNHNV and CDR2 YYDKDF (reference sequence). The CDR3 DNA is TGTGCCACCGGAGGCAACACCTACGAGCAGTACTTC. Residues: CATGGNTYEQYF.

CDR3 DNA sequence: TGTGCCAGCAGCTTTGGGGACAGGTTCTTGCATGAGCAGTTCTTC. It specifies CASSFGDRFLHEQFF. The chain uses TRBV7-2 and TRBJ2-1; the match to TRBD1 covers 8 bases. CDR3 length: 15 amino acids. Germline CDR1 reads SGHTA; CDR2 reads FQGNSA. The J segment lost 8 bases and the V segment lost 3 bases, leaving 9 bases of the junction unmatched. Looking up the rest from reference TRBV7-2 and TRBJ2-1 gives the full variable domain: GAGVSQSPSNKVTEKGKDVELRCDPISGHTALYWYRQSLGQGLEFLIYFQGNSAPDKSGLPSDRFSAERTGGSVSTLTIQRTQQEDSAVYLCASSFGDRFLHEQFFGPGTRLTVL.

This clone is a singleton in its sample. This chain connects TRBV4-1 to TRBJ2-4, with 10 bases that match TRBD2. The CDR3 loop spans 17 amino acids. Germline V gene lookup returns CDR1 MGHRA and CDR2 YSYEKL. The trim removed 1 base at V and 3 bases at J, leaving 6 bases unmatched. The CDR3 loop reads CASSQVGAGGDKNIQYF. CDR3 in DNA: TGCGCCAGCAGCCAAGTCGGAGCGGGGGGGGACAAAAACATTCAGTACTTC.

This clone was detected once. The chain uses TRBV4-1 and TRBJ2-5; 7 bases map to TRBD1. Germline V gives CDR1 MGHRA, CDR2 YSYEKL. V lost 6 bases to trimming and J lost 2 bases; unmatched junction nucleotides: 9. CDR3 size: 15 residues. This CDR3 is CASSTGELKQETQYF. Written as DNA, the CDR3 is TGCGCCAGCAGTACAGGGGAACTTAAACAAGAGACCCAGTACTTC.

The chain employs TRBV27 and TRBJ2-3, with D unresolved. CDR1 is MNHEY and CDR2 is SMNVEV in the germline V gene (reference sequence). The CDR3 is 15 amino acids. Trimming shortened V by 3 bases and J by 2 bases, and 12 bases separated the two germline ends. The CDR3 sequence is CASSFYQAPTDTQYF. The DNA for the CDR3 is TGTGCCAGCAGTTTTTACCAGGCCCCCACAGATACGCAGTATTTT.

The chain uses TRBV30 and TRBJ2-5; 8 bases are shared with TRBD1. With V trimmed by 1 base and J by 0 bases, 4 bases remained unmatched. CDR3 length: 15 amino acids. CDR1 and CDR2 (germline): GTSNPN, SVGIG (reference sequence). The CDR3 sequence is CAWSAGTGHQETQYF. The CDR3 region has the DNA TGTGCCTGGAGTGCCGGGACAGGTCACCAAGAGACCCAGTACTTC.

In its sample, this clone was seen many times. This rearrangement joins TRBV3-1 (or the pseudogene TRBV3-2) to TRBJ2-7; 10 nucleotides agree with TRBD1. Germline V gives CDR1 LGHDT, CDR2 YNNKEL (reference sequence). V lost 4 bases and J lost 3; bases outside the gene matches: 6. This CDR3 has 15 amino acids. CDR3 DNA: TGTGCCAGCAGCCTAAACCGGGACAGGGGCTACGAGCAGTACTTC. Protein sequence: CASSLNRDRGYEQYF.

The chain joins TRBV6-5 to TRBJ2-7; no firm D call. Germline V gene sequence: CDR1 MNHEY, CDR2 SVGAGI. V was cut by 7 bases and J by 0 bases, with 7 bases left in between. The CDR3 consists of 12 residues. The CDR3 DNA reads TGTGCCAGCATCCACAGCTCCTACGAGCAGTACTTC. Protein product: CASIHSSYEQYF.

In DNA, the CDR3 is TGTGCCAGTAGTTACCTACAGGGAGCCGTGAGCTACACCTTC. As protein: CASSYLQGAVSYTF. The rearrangement uses TRBV19 and TRBJ1-2, with a possible D match to TRBD1 (6 bases). The length of the CDR3 is 14 residues. V was shortened by 5 bases and J by 9 bases, with 19 bases between the two germline ends. Germline CDR1 and CDR2: LNHDA and SQIVND (reference sequence). Full variable domain (outside the CDR3, taken from reference TRBV19 and TRBJ1-2): DGGITQSPKYLFRKEGQNVTLSCEQNLNHDAMYWYRQDPGQGLRLIYYSQIVNDFQKGDIAEGYSVSREKKESFPLTVTSAQKNPTAFYLCASSYLQGAVSYTFGSGTRLTVV.

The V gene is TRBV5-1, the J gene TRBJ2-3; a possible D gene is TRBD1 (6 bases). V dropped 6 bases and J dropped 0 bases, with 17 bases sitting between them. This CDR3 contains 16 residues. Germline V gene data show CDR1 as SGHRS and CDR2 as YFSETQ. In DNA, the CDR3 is TGCGCCAGCACTGGGGGCGGAGGATCGAGCACAGATACGCAGTATTTT. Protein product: CASTGGGGSSTDTQYF.

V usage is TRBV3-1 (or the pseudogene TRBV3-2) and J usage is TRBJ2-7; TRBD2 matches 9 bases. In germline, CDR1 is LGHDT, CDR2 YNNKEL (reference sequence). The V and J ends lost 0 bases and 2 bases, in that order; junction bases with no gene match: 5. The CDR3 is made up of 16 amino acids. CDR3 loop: CASSQDPVAGAYEQYF. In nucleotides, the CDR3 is TGTGCCAGCAGCCAAGATCCAGTAGCGGGGGCCTACGAGCAGTACTTC.

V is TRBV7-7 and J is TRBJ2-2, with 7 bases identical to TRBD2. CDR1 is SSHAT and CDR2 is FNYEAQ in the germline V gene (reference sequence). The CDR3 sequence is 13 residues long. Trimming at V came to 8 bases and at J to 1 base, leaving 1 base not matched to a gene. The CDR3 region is CASGGGNTGELFF. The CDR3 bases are TGTGCCAGCGGGGGGGGGAACACCGGGGAGCTGTTTTTT.

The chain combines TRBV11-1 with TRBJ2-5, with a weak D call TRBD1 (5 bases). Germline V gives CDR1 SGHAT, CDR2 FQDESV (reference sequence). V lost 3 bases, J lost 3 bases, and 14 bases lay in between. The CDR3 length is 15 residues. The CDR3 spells CASSFNFAREETQYF. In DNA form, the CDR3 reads TGTGCCAGCAGCTTTAACTTTGCCAGGGAAGAGACCCAGTACTTC. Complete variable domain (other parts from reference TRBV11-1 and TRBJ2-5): EAEVAQSPRYKITEKSQAVAFWCDPISGHATLYWYRQILGQGPELLVQFQDESVVDDSQLPKDRFSAERLKGVDSTLKIQPAELGDSAMYLCASSFNFAREETQYFGPGTRLLVL.

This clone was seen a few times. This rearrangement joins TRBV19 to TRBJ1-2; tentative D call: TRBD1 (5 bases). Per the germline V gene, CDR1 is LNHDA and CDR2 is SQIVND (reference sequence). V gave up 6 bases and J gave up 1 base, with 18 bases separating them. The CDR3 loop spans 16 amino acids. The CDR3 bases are TGTGCCAGTAGGCAATACAGGCAGGGCGGTAACTATGGCTACACCTTC. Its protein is CASRQYRQGGNYGYTF.

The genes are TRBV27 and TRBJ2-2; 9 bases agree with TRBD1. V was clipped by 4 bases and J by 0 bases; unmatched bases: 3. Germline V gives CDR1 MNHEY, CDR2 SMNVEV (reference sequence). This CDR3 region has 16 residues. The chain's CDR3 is CASSSRTGANTGELFF. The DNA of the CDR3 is TGTGCCAGCAGTTCTAGGACAGGGGCGAACACCGGGGAGCTGTTTTTT.

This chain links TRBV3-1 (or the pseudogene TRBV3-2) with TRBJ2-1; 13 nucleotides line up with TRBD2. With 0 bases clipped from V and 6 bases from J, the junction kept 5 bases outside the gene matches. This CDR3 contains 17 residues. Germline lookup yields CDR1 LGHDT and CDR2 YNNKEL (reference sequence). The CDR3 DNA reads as TGTGCCAGCAGCCAAGATACCGGGACTAGCGGGGTCAATGAGCAGTTCTTC. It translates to CASSQDTGTSGVNEQFF.